This TCR beta chain was found in a study of T-cell reconstitution after alpha-beta-depleted transplantation in children. Unique molecular identifiers were incorporated when the TCRbeta library was constructed. TCRdb re-called the PCR reads with MiXCR, one entry per CDR3 protein. Altogether 200,000 to 300,000 distinct CDR3 sequences are present, about 11% being singletons, with the ten largest covering 2% to 3%. Between the trimmed V and J ends, which lost 0 bases and 3 bases, there was a span of 21 bases. Germline CDR1 and CDR2: DFQATT and SNEGSKA (reference sequence). CDR3 length: 18 residues. V and J are TRBV20-1 and TRBJ2-4; D is ambiguous. The TCR originated in a human donor who donated a stem cell graft to a child with acute lymphoblastic leukemia. The sequencing used PBMCs from the stem cell graft donor, collected from the stem cell graft. CDR3 protein: CSARDRGHKVDDKNIQYF. In nucleotides, the CDR3 is TGCAGTGCTAGAGATCGAGGCCACAAGGTCGATGACAAAAACATTCAGTACTTC.